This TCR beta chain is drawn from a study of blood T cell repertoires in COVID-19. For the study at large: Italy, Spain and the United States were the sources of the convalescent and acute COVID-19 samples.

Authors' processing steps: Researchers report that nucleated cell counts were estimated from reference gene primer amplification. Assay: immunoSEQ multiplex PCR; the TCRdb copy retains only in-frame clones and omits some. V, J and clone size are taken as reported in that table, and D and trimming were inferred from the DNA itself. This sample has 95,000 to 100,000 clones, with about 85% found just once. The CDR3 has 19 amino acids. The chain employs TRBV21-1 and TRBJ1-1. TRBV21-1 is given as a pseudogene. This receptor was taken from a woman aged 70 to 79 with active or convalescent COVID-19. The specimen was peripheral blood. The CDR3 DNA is TGTGCCAGCAGCAAAGAGGGGGGGAGGATTGAGTGCATGAACACTGAAGCTTTCTTT. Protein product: CASSKEGGRIECMNTEAFF.